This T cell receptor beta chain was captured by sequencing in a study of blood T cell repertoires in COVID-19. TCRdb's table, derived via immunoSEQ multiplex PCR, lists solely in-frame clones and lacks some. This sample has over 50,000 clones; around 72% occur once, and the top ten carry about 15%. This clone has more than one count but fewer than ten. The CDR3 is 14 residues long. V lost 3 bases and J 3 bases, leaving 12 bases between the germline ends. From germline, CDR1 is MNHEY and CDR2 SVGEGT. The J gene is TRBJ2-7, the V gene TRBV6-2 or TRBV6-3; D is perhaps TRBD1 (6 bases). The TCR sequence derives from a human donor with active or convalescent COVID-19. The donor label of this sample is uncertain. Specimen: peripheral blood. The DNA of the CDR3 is TGTGCCAGCAGTTATGCCGGACAGAACTACGAGCAGTACTTC. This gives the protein CASSYAGQNYEQYF.